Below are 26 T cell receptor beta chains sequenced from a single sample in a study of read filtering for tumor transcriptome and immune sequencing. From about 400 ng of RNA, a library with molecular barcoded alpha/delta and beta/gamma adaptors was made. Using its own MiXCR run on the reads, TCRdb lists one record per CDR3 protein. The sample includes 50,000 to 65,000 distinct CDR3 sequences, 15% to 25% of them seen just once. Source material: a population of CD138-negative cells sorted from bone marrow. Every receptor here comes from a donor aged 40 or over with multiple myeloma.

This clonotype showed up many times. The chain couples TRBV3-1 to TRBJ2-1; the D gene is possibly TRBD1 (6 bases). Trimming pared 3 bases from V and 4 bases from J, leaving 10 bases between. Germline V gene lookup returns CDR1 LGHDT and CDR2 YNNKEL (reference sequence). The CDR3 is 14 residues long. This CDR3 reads CASSQGHPYNEQFF. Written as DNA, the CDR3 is TGTGCCAGCAGCCAGGGACACCCGTACAATGAGCAGTTCTTC.

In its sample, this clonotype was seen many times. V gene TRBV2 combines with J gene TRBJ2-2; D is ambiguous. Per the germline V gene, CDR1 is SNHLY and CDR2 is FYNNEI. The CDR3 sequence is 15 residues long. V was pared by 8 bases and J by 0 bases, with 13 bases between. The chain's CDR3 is CASLGNSANTGELFF. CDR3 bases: TGTGCCAGCCTAGGGAACAGCGCGAACACCGGGGAGCTGTTTTTT.

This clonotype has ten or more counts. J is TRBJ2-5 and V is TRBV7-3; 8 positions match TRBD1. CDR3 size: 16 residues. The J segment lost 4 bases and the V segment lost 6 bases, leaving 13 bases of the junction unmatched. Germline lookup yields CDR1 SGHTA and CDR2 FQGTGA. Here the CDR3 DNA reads TGTGCCAGCAGTTTAGGGGGCCAGGGGGCCACAGAGACCCAGTACTTC. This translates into CASSLGGQGATETQYF.

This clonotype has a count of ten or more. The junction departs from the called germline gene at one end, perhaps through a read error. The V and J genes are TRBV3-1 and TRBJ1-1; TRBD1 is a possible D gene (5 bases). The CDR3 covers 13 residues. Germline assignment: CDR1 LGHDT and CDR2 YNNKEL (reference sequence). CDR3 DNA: TGCGCCAGCAGCCTGCAGGGGAACACTGAAGCTTTCTTT. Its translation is CASSLQGNTEAFF. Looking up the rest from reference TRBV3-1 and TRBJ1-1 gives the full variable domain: DTAVSQTPKYLVTQMGNDKSIKCEQNLGHDTMYWYKQDSKKFLKIMFSYNNKELIINETVPNRFSPKSPDKAHLNLHINSLELGDSAVYFCASSLQGNTEAFFGQGTRLTVV.

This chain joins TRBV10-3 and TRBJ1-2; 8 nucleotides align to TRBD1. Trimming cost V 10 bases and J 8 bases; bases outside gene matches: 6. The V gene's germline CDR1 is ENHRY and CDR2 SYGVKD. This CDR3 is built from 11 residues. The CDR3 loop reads CATQGAGGYTF. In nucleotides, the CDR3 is TGTGCCACCCAGGGGGCTGGGGGCTACACCTTC.

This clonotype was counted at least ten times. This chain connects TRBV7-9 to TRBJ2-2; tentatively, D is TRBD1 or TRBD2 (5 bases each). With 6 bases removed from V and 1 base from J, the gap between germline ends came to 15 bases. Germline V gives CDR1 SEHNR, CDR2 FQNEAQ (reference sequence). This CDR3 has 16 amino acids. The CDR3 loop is CASSLGVSQNTGELFF. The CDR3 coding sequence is TGTGCCAGCAGTTTGGGGGTTAGCCAGAACACCGGGGAGCTGTTTTTT.

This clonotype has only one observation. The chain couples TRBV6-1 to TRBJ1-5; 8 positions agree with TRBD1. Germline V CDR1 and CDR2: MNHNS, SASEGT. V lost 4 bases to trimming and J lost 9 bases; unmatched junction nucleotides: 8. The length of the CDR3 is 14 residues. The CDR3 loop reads CASSGGTGDRPQHF. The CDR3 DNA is TGTGCCAGCAGTGGCGGGACAGGCGATCGGCCCCAGCATTTT.

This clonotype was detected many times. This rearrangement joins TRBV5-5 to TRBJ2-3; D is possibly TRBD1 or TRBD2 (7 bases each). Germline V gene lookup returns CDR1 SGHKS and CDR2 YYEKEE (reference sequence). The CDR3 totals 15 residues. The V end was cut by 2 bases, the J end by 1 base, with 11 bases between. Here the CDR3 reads CASSFRGGGTDTQYF. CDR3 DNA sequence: TGTGCCAGCAGCTTCAGGGGGGGCGGCACAGATACGCAGTATTTT.

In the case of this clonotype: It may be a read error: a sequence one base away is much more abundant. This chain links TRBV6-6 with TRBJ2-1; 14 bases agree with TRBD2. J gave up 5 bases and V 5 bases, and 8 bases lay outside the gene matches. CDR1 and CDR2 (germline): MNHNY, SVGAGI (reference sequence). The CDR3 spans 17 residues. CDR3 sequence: CASSPQTSGGVNNEQFF. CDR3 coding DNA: TGTGCCAGCAGTCCGCAGACTAGCGGGGGGGTAAACAATGAGCAGTTCTTC.

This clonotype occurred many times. The CDR3 sequence is CATRGGDLGQFF. The CDR3 nucleotides read TGTGCCACACGAGGTGGGGACCTGGGGCAGTTCTTC. The genes are TRBV10-3 and TRBJ2-1, with D perhaps assigned TRBD1 or TRBD2 (5 bases each). Germline V gene lookup returns CDR1 ENHRY and CDR2 SYGVKD. V gave up 10 bases and J gave up 12 bases, with 19 bases separating them. This CDR3 comprises 12 residues.

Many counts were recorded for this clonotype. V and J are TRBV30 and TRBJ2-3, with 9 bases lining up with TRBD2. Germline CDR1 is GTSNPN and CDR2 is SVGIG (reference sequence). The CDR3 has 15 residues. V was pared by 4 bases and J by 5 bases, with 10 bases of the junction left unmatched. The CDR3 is CAWTTQGAGGDTQYF. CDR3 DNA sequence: TGTGCCTGGACCACACAGGGAGCGGGAGGAGATACGCAGTATTTT.

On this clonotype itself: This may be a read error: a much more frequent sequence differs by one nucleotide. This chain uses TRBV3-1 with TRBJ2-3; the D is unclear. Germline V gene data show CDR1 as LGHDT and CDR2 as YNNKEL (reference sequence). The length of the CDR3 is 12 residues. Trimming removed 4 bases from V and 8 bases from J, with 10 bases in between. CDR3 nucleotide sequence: TGTGCCAGCAGCCCCTCTATTGGTACGCAGTATTTT. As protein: CASSPSIGTQYF.

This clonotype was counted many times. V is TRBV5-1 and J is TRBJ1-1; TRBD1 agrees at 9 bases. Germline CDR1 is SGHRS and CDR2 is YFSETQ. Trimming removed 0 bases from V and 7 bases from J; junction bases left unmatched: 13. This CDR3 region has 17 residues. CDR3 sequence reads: CASSLAELDRGRYEAFF. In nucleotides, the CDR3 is TGCGCCAGCAGCTTGGCCGAGTTGGACAGGGGACGATATGAAGCTTTCTTT. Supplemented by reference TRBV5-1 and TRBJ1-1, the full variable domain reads KAGVTQTPRYLIKTRGQQVTLSCSPISGHRSVSWYQQTPGQGLQFLFEYFSETQRNKGNFPGRFSGRQFSNSRSEMNVSTLELGDSALYLCASSLAELDRGRYEAFFGQGTRLTVV.

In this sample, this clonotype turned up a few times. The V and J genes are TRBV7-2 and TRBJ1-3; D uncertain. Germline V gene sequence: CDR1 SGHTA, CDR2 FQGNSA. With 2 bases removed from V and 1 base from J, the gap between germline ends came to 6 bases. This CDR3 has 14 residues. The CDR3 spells CASSLRTSGNTIYF. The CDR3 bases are TGTGCCAGCAGCTTAAGAACTTCTGGAAACACCATATATTTT. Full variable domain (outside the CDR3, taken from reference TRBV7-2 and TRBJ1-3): GAGVSQSPSNKVTEKGKDVELRCDPISGHTALYWYRQSLGQGLEFLIYFQGNSAPDKSGLPSDRFSAERTGGSVSTLTIQRTQQEDSAVYLCASSLRTSGNTIYFGEGSWLTVV.

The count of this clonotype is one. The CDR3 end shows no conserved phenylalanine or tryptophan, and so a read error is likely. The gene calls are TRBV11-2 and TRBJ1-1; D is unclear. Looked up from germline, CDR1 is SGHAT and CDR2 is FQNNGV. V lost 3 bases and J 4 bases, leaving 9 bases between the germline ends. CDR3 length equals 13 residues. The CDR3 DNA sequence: TGTGCCAGCAGCTTTCCGGGTAGCACTGAAGCTTTCGTT. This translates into CASSFPGSTEAFV.

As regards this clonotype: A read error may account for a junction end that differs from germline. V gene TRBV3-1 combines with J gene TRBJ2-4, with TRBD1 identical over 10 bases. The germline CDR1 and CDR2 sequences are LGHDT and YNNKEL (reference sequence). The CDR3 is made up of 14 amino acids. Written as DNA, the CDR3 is TGTGCCAGCAGTCAAGGACAGGGGGGAAACATTCAGTACTTC. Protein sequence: CASSQGQGGNIQYF.

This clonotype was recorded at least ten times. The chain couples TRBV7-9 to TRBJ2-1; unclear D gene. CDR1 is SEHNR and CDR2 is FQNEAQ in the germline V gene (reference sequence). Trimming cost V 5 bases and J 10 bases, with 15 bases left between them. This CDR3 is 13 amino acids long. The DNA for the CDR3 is TGTGCCAGCAGCCCGCACTATCCAGAGGAGCAGTTCTTC. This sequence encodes CASSPHYPEEQFF. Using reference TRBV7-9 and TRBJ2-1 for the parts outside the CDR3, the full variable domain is DTGVSQNPRHKITKRGQNVTFRCDPISEHNRLYWYRQTLGQGPEFLTYFQNEAQLEKSRLLSDRFSAERPKGSFSTLEIQRTEQGDSAMYLCASSPHYPEEQFFGPGTRLTVL.

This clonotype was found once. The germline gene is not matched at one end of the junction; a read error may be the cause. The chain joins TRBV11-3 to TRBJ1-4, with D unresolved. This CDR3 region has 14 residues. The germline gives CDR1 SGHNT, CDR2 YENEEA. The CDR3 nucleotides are TGTGCCAGCAGCTTGGGAGGGCTTAATGAAGAACTGTTTTTC. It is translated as CASSLGGLNEELFF.

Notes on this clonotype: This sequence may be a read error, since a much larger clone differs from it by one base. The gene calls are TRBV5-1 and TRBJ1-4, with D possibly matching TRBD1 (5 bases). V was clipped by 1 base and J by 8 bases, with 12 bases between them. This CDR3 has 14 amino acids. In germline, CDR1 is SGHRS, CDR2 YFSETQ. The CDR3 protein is CASSLSDGAEKLFF. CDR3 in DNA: TGCGCCAGCAGCTTGTCGGACGGGGCGGAAAAACTGTTTTTT.

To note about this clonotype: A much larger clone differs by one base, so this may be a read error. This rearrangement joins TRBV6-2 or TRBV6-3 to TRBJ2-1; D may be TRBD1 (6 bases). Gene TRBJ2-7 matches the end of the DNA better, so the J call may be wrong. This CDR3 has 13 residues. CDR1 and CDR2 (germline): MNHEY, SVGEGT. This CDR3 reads CASSNRVGNEQYF. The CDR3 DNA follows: TGTGCCAGCAGTAACAGGGTTGGGAATGAGCAGTACTTC.

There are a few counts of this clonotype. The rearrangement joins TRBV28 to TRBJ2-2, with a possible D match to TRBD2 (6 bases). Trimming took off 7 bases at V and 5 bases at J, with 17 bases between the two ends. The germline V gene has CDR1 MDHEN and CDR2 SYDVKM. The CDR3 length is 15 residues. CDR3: CASNSPGLKTGELFF. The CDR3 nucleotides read TGTGCCAGCAATTCACCGGGACTCAAGACCGGGGAGCTGTTTTTT.

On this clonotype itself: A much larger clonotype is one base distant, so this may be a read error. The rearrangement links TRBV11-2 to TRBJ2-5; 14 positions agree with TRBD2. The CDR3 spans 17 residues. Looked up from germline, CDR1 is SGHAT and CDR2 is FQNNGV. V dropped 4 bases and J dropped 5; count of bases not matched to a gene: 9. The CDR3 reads CASSSGTSGSLRETQYF. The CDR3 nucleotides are TGTGCCAGCAGCTCAGGGACTAGCGGGAGTCTGAGGGAGACCCAGTACTTC. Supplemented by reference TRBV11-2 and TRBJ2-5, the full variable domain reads EAGVAQSPRYKIIEKRQSVAFWCNPISGHATLYWYQQILGQGPKLLIQFQNNGVVDDSQLPKDRFSAERLKGVDSTLKIQPAKLEDSAVYLCASSSGTSGSLRETQYFGPGTRLLVL.

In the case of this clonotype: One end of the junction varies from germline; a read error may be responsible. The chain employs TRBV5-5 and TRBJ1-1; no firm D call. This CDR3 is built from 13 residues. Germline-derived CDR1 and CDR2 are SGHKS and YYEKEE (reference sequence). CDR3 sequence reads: CASTLDSNTEAFF. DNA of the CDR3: TGTGCCAGCACCTTGGACTCGAACACTGAAGCTTTCTTT.

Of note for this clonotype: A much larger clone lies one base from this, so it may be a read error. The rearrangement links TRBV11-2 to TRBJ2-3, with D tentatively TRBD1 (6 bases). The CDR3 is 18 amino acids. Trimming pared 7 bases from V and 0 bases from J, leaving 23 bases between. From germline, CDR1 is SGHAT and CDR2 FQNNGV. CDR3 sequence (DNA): TGTGCCAGCAACACTCCCTCGGGACAAAAAACTAGCACAGATACGCAGTATTTT. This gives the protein CASNTPSGQKTSTDTQYF.

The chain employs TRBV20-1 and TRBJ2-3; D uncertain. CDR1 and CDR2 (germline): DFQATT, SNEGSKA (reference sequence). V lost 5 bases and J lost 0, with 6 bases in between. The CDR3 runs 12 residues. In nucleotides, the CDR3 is TGCAGTGCTCAAACTAGCACAGATACGCAGTATTTT. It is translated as CSAQTSTDTQYF.

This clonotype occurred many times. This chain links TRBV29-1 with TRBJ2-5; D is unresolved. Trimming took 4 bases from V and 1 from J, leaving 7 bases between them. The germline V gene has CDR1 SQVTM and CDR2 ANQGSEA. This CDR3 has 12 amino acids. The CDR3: CSVARTQETQYF. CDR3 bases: TGCAGCGTTGCCAGGACCCAAGAGACCCAGTACTTC.